Here is one T cell receptor beta chain with its context. The antigen it recognizes is unknown. Base qualities are not provided; no much larger clone lies one nucleotide away. Donors were healthy HIV-negative adults with no recently reported acute infections or vaccinations. All donors were Caucasian adults living in Nashville, Tennessee, USA. CD4+ T cells were enriched by magnetic negative selection, after which naive cells were positively selected on CD45RA and the negative fraction was taken as the memory subset. Blood was collected by leukapheresis, and PBMCs were isolated by Ficoll-Histopaque density gradient centrifugation and then cryopreserved in liquid nitrogen vapor phase. Analytical flow cytometry was used to check the purity and quantity of each magnetically sorted T cell population. From each sorted fraction, genomic DNA was isolated and quantified by UV absorbance on a Nanodrop 2000c.

The data are from a study of shared clonotypes between healthy human individuals (TCRdb year 2020). A note on the overall study: Two women and a few men aged 18 to 49 years were included in the cohort. For each donor, CD4 naive and CD4 memory were each given three plates, CD8 naive was given two plates, and CD8 memory was given one plate. To estimate repertoire size and how much clonotypes are shared between individuals, the study performed deep sequencing of blood TCR repertoires from a few healthy adults. To increase sequencing depth and limit assay-specific biases, TCR repertoire library preparation and sequencing were carried out by different laboratories using diverse techniques. Between about 0.94 and 10 billion PBMCs per donor were obtained by leukapheresis.

Reading the germline V gene gives CDR1 SQVTM and CDR2 ANQGSEA. The CDR3, cysteine through phenylalanine, is 15 amino acids long. Here the CDR3 DNA is all that survives: 45 bases in frame from base 1. From V the trimming removes 3 bases and from J it removes 4 bases, while the gene matches leave 3 bases of the junction unaccounted for. Broader findings and caveats from the paper: Because the study included a small number of donors, the genetic and exposure-history diversity represented was limited. Higher generation probabilities were observed for clonotypes shared by all four sorted-subset donors than for non-shared clonotypes. Only blood was sampled, and tissue TCR repertoires likely differ from those in blood. Around 5.4% of naive CD4, around 4% of naive CD8, approximately 2% of memory CD4, and approximately 0.4% of memory CD8 clonotypes were shared across several donors. Based on pairwise subsampling, the degree of clonotype sharing among donors was expected to be affected by sequencing depth. Naive subsets generally had larger estimated clonotype richness than memory subsets. Even with the large sequencing depth, rarefaction of the sorted-subset datasets indicated that sequencing was incomplete.

TCR CDR3 regions were amplified from genomic DNA by multiplex PCR using the deep immunoSEQ assay. For each cell subset, the extracted genomic DNA was distributed evenly across all wells of several immunoSEQ 96-well plates, and each plate served as one replicate. Each replicate PCR for sorted subsets received about 0.2 ug genomic DNA, equal to roughly 33,000 T cell genomes. Purified libraries were measured with a Qubit 3.0 fluorometer, size-checked on a Bioanalyzer 2100, and measured again with the KAPA Library Quantification kit. Every immunoSEQ 96-well plate was sequenced on a separate single-read 150-cycle Illumina NextSeq 550 flow cell. In the authors' own workflow: Because only junctional sequences without quality scores were contained in the immunoSEQ output, filtering matching that applied to full-length reads could not be performed. To assign V/J genes and CDR3, sequences were annotated using PyIR, a Python wrapper for IgBLAST v1.9, with IMGT germline references. Reads were removed for weak V/J assignments (E-value above 1e-6), missing CDR3, stop codons, out-of-frame junctions, or ambiguous translated residues. V3J clonotypes were defined as sequences sharing an identical inferred V gene, J gene, and CDR3 amino acid sequence. Percentage overlap between repertoires was computed as shared unique clonotypes divided by the size of the smaller repertoire. RTK rarefaction, the Chao1 estimator, and Recon v2.1 estimates of unobserved clonotypes were used to assess repertoire richness. OLGA was used to compute generation probabilities for all TCRbeta clonotypes that the gDNA method yielded from four donors. Imported from immuneACCESS, the table was reduced by TCRdb to in-frame sequences with V and J called. These copies leave out some clones; in studies compared against another copy, an unresolved V gene accounts for under half, and the cause of the remainder is not known. That table supplies the V and J calls and clone size; D and trimming were determined from the DNA. Counted in this sample were 550,000 to 700,000 clones; 73% of them appeared once. Of the sample, around 2% falls within the top ten clones.

The sequence is built from TRBV29-1 and TRBJ2-3, with 14 central nucleotides matching TRBD2. This clonotype was sampled from a woman in her twenties or thirties in good health. Sequencing used memory CD4+ T cells sorted from blood. The cell subset or site label corresponds to: CD45RA-negative fraction. For the CDR3, the sequence is CSVDGTSGSPDTQYF. The nucleotide sequence reads as follows: TGCAGCGTTGATGGGACTAGCGGGAGTCCAGATACGCAGTATTTT.